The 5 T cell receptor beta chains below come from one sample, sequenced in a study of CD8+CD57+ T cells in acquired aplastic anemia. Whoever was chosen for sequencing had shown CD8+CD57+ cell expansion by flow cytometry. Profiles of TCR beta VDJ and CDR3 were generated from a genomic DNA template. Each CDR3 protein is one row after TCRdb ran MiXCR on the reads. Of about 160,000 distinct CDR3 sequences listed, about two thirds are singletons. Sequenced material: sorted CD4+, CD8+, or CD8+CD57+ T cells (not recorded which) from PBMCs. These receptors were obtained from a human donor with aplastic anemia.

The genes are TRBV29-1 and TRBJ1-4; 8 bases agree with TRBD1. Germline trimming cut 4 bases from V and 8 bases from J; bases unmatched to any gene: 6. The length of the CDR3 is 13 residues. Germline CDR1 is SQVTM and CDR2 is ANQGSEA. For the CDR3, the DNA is TGCAGCGTTGCCGGACAGGGAGGAGAAAAACTGTTTTTT. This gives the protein CSVAGQGGEKLFF.

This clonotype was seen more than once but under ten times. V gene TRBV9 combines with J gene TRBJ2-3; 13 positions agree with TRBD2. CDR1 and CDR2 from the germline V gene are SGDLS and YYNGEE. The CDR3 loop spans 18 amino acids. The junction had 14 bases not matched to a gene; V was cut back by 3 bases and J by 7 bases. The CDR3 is CASSANIGTSGVGNTQYF. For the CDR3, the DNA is TGTGCCAGCAGCGCTAATATTGGGACTAGCGGGGTTGGAAATACGCAGTATTTT.

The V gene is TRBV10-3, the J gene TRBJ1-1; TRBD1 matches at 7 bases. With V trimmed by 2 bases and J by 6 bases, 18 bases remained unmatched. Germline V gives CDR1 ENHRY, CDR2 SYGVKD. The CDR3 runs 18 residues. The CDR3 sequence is CAISETSRGRRGNAEAFF. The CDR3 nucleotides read TGTGCCATCAGTGAGACTTCGAGGGGGCGGAGGGGTAATGCTGAAGCTTTCTTT.

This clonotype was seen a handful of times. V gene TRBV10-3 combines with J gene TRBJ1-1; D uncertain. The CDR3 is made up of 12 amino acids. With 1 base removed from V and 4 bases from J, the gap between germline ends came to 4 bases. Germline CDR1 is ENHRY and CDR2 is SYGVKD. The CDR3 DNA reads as TGTGCCATCAGTGAGTATCGCACTGAAGCTTTCTTT. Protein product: CAISEYRTEAFF.

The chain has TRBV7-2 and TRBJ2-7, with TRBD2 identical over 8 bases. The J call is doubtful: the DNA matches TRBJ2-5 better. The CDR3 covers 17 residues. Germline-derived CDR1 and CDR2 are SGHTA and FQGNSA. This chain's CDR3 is CASRGRAGTREQETQYF. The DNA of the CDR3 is TGTGCCAGCAGGGGTCGGGCCGGGACTAGGGAGCAAGAGACCCAGTACTTC.